This TCR beta chain was captured by sequencing in a study of T cells in Graves' hyperthyroidism and ophthalmopathy. Across the study: Peripheral blood was secured at the point of initial diagnosis, before any treatment.

The sample holds many counts of this clonotype. There are 14 residues in the CDR3. Per the germline V gene, CDR1 is SGHRS and CDR2 is YFSETQ. Trimming left V 4 bases short and J 5 bases short, with 15 bases between. Each person with ophthalmopathy scored at least 3 on the Clinical Activity Score, reached NOSPECS grade 4 or higher, and had been ill under 3 months. Exclusion of a patient resulted from uncontrolled infection, other autoimmune disease, pregnancy or lactation. Diagnostic assessment was based on clinical symptoms, serum thyroxine and TRAb, thyroid ultrasound and orbital computed tomography. Amplified regions were TCR beta CDR3 sequences from RNA transcripts. The primer set for the first-round RT-PCR of the TCR CDR3 was HTBI. TCRdb called the multiplex PCR reads again in MiXCR, with one record for every CDR3 protein. The repertoire holds around 600,000 distinct CDR3 sequences, with about 14% as singletons.

Sequencing was done on a sample of blood. The TCR sequence derives from a woman in her forties or fifties with Graves' ophthalmopathy. The J gene is TRBJ1-1, the V gene TRBV5-1; possibly TRBD1 for D (6 bases). The CDR3 here is CASSDPGGATEAFF. The CDR3 DNA reads as TGCGCCAGCAGCGACCCTGGGGGGGCGACTGAAGCTTTCTTT.